Presented here are 24 T cell receptor beta chains from one specimen sequenced in a study of cytomegalovirus exposure and HLA in healthy donors. PCR amplification relied on 60 Vbeta primers (plus 13 Jbeta primers). Produced via immunoSEQ multiplex PCR; TCRdb's table is partial and in-frame only. The data show some 160,000 clones, with about 80% seen just once and 2% to 2.5% held by the top ten. What was sequenced was PBMCs. These receptors were obtained from a man aged 55-75 years in good health and CMV-seronegative.

This rearrangement joins TRBV19 to TRBJ2-3; weak D call: TRBD1 (5 bases). The CDR3 has 14 residues. Between the trimmed V and J ends, which lost 5 bases and 0 bases, there was a span of 9 bases. Germline CDR1 and CDR2: LNHDA and SQIVND (reference sequence). CDR3 residues: CASSPRTSTDTQYF. CDR3 in DNA: TGTGCCAGTAGTCCTCGGACAAGCACAGATACGCAGTATTTT.

This clone was counted once. The V call is TRBV6-5, the J call TRBJ1-3; maybe TRBD1 (6 bases). Trimming pared 5 bases from V and 5 bases from J, leaving 16 bases between. The CDR3 loop spans 15 amino acids. Germline V gene data show CDR1 as MNHEY and CDR2 as SVGAGI. The CDR3 sequence is CASSPTGNIRNTIYF. The CDR3 DNA sequence: TGTGCCAGCAGTCCTACAGGGAATATTAGAAACACCATATATTTT.

The chain links TRBV19 to TRBJ1-5; weak D call: TRBD1 (6 bases). This CDR3 has 16 residues. V was trimmed by 5 bases and J by 3 bases, leaving 17 bases between them. Germline loops: CDR1 LNHDA, CDR2 SQIVND (reference sequence). CDR3 DNA sequence: TGTGCCAGTAGTGACACAGGGCGGGGGAACAATCAGCCCCAGCATTTT. Its protein is CASSDTGRGNNQPQHF.

This rearrangement joins TRBV29-1 to TRBJ2-7; TRBD1 agrees at 8 bases. Germline CDR1 SQVTM, CDR2 ANQGSEA. This CDR3 is 13 amino acids long. Trimming at V came to 6 bases and at J to 3 bases, leaving 7 bases not matched to a gene. The CDR3 DNA follows: TGCAGCGTCGCTACAGGGGGAAACTACGAGCAGTACTTC. Translation: CSVATGGNYEQYF.

This clone was seen a single time. J is TRBJ2-1 and V is TRBV4-1, with 11 bases identical to TRBD2. The CDR3 contains 17 residues. Germline trimming cut 0 bases from V and 9 bases from J; bases unmatched to any gene: 10. Germline V gene data show CDR1 as MGHRA and CDR2 as YSYEKL. The CDR3 nucleotides are TGCGCCAGCAGCCAAGATCTGGGTAGCGGGGGGGCCGTTGAGCAGTTCTTC. It yields the protein CASSQDLGSGGAVEQFF.

V and J are TRBV28 and TRBJ2-3; tentative D call: TRBD2 (6 bases). This CDR3 comprises 17 residues. Looked up from germline, CDR1 is MDHEN and CDR2 is SYDVKM. V lost 3 bases, J lost 4 bases, and 20 bases lay in between. CDR3 in DNA: TGTGCCAGCAGTTTGGGAGTGGGGCGGGATATCCCAGATACGCAGTATTTT. This sequence encodes CASSLGVGRDIPDTQYF.

The chain uses TRBV6-5 and TRBJ2-1; 10 nucleotides match TRBD1. V gave up 2 bases and J gave up 5 bases; unmatched junction bases: 6. Per the germline V gene, CDR1 is MNHEY and CDR2 is SVGAGI. CDR3 size: 16 residues. The CDR3 region has the DNA TGTGCCAGCAGTTACACCGGGACAGGGGTGCACAATGAGCAGTTCTTC. Translating gives CASSYTGTGVHNEQFF.

This clone has just a few counts. This chain connects TRBV23-1 to TRBJ2-5; D is uncertain. TRBV23-1 is placed among ORFs of uncertain function. V was shortened by 6 bases and J by 2 bases, with 16 bases between the two germline ends. There are 15 residues in the CDR3. Here the CDR3 reads CASSPFPEPQETQYF. DNA of the CDR3: TGCGCCAGCAGCCCTTTCCCTGAGCCACAAGAGACCCAGTACTTC.

The chain is built from TRBV5-1 and TRBJ2-3; 15 positions agree with TRBD2. The CDR3 consists of 18 residues. Germline CDR1 and CDR2: SGHRS and YFSETQ. V lost 6 bases to trimming and J lost 3 bases; unmatched junction nucleotides: 11. The CDR3 nucleotides read TGCGCCAGCACCTCAGGACTAGCGGGGGGGCCAGGGACAGATACGCAGTATTTT. This encodes CASTSGLAGGPGTDTQYF.

The V call is TRBV6-1, the J call TRBJ2-7, with D possibly being TRBD2 (5 bases). Trimming stripped 6 bases from V and 3 bases from J, with 15 bases between. Germline lookup yields CDR1 MNHNS and CDR2 SASEGT. The CDR3 contains 14 residues. CDR3: CASREVGPHYEQYF. CDR3 coding DNA: TGTGCCAGCAGGGAGGTAGGCCCGCACTACGAGCAGTACTTC.

V is TRBV11-2 and J is TRBJ2-1; D is uncertain. The CDR3 spans 14 residues. In germline, CDR1 is SGHAT, CDR2 FQNNGV. V lost 1 base and J lost 7, with 11 bases in between. Here the CDR3 reads CASSLASSLNEQFF. DNA for the CDR3: TGTGCCAGCAGCTTAGCTAGTAGCTTAAATGAGCAGTTCTTC.

The table lists this clone with a count of one. The chain joins TRBV19 to TRBJ2-7, with unresolved D. The CDR3 extends over 13 amino acids. Germline loops: CDR1 LNHDA, CDR2 SQIVND (reference sequence). Trimming removed 5 bases at V and 3 bases at J, with 11 bases between. As DNA, the CDR3 is TGTGCCAGTAGTTCCGCAGGTAACTACGAGCAGTACTTC. Residues: CASSSAGNYEQYF.

The chain has TRBV5-1 and TRBJ1-1, with a possible D match to TRBD1 (5 bases). CDR1 and CDR2 from the germline V gene are SGHRS and YFSETQ. Trimming removed 0 bases from V and 0 bases from J, with 12 bases in between. The CDR3 loop spans 16 amino acids. CDR3 DNA sequence: TGCGCCAGCAGCTTGGGGTGGGGGGAGATGAACACTGAAGCTTTCTTT. Protein product: CASSLGWGEMNTEAFF.

The chain carries TRBV5-6 and TRBJ1-2; D unresolved. Germline-derived CDR1 and CDR2 are SGHDT and YYEEEE. Between the trimmed V and J ends, which lost 0 bases and 6 bases, there was a span of 9 bases. This CDR3 is built from 13 residues. The CDR3 nucleotides read TGTGCCAGCAGCTTGGAGACTTTCGATGGCTACACCTTC. This gives the protein CASSLETFDGYTF.

The chain recombines TRBV19 with TRBJ2-1, with TRBD2 matching over 7 bases. V lost 6 bases and J lost 2; bases outside the gene matches: 4. The CDR3 has 14 residues. Per the germline V gene, CDR1 is LNHDA and CDR2 is SQIVND (reference sequence). CDR3 sequence (DNA): TGTGCCAGTAGAAAAGCGGGACCCTACAATGAGCAGTTCTTC. It specifies CASRKAGPYNEQFF.

This chain uses TRBV5-1 with TRBJ2-1; 8 bases agree with TRBD2. Germline lookup yields CDR1 SGHRS and CDR2 YFSETQ. The CDR3 has 16 amino acids. J gave up 1 base and V 2 bases, and 5 bases lay outside the gene matches. The CDR3 is CASSFVAGGSYNEQFF. Here the CDR3 DNA reads TGCGCCAGCAGCTTCGTCGCGGGAGGATCCTACAATGAGCAGTTCTTC.

The chain is built from TRBV19 and TRBJ2-5; a possible D gene is TRBD2 (6 bases). Germline V gene data show CDR1 as LNHDA and CDR2 as SQIVND (reference sequence). Trimming removed 1 base at V and 4 bases at J, with 16 bases between. The length of the CDR3 is 16 residues. The CDR3 DNA sequence: TGTGCCAGTAGTATAGGAGGGCAGCGGGCGGGAGAGACCCAGTACTTC. Protein product: CASSIGGQRAGETQYF.

This clone was observed a single time. The chain couples TRBV2 to TRBJ2-7; D perhaps matches TRBD1 (6 bases). The CDR3 runs to 14 residues. Trimming took off 2 bases at V and 3 bases at J, with 11 bases between the two ends. CDR1 and CDR2 from the germline V gene are SNHLY and FYNNEI. DNA of the CDR3: TGTGCCAGCAGTGAAAATCTACAGGGCTACGAGCAGTACTTC. Amino acids: CASSENLQGYEQYF. The whole variable domain, filled in from reference TRBV2 and TRBJ2-7, reads EPEVTQTPSHQVTQMGQEVILRCVPISNHLYFYWYRQILGQKVEFLVSFYNNEISEKSEIFDDQFSVERPDGSNFTLKIRSTKLEDSAMYFCASSENLQGYEQYFGPGTRLTVT.

This rearrangement joins TRBV6-5 to TRBJ2-5; the D gene is possibly TRBD2 (5 bases). The CDR3 runs to 15 residues. CDR1 MNHEY and CDR2 SVGAGI come from the germline V gene. V gave up 3 bases and J gave up 5 bases, with 16 bases separating them. As DNA, the CDR3 is TGTGCCAGCAGTTATTCGGACGGGATAGGGGAGACCCAGTACTTC. Its translation: CASSYSDGIGETQYF.

This chain links TRBV15 with TRBJ1-1; weak D call: TRBD1 (6 bases). The germline CDR1 and CDR2 sequences are LNHNV and YYDKDF (reference sequence). This CDR3 spans 14 amino acids. The ends were cut back, 3 bases at V and 4 bases at J, with 12 bases in the middle. In DNA form, the CDR3 reads TGTGCCACCAGCAGGAACAGGGAGGGCACTGAAGCTTTCTTT. Translating gives CATSRNREGTEAFF.

V and J are TRBV5-6 and TRBJ2-1; no clear D. The CDR3 runs 13 residues. Per germline, CDR1 SGHDT and CDR2 YYEEEE. With 4 bases removed from V and 4 bases from J, the gap between germline ends came to 9 bases. CDR3 sequence: CASSRAIYNEQFF. The CDR3 nucleotides are TGTGCCAGCAGCCGCGCCATTTACAATGAGCAGTTCTTC. Complete variable domain (other parts from reference TRBV5-6 and TRBJ2-1): DAGVTQSPTHLIKTRGQQVTLRCSPKSGHDTVSWYQQALGQGPQFIFQYYEEEERQRGNFPDRFSGHQFPNYSSELNVNALLLGDSALYLCASSRAIYNEQFFGPGTRLTVL.

This clone appeared a few times. The chain joins TRBV27 to TRBJ2-7, with 7 bases fitting TRBD2. CDR1 is MNHEY, CDR2 SMNVEV, per germline (reference sequence). Germline trimming cut 5 bases from V and 0 bases from J; bases unmatched to any gene: 7. This CDR3 spans 15 amino acids. Written as DNA, the CDR3 is TGTGCCAGCAGTCCCGGGACTACGAGCTCCTACGAGCAGTACTTC. Encoded protein: CASSPGTTSSYEQYF.

V usage is TRBV19 and J usage is TRBJ1-6; the match to TRBD1 covers 8 bases. The CDR3 length is 18 residues. The germline V gene encodes CDR1 LNHDA and CDR2 SQIVND (reference sequence). Losses at the gene ends were 6 bases for V and 6 bases for J; bases not matched to a gene: 16. The CDR3 DNA reads TGTGCCAGTAGAACCGGGACAGGTCCAGTAGGTAGTAATTCACCCCTCCACTTT. Translation gives CASRTGTGPVGSNSPLHF.

CDR3 nucleotides: TGTGCCAGCAGTGCCCCGAGCGGGAGTAATTTCTACGAGCAGTACTTC. Its protein product is CASSAPSGSNFYEQYF. The V call is TRBV6-1, the J call TRBJ2-7; 8 bases agree with TRBD2. Trimming took 4 bases from V and 3 from J; bases not matched to a gene: 11. Germline V lookup: CDR1 MNHNS, CDR2 SASEGT. This CDR3 is built from 16 residues.